Each of the 16 T cell receptor beta chains below was sequenced from the same sample in a study of T-cell reconstitution after alpha-beta-depleted transplantation in children (dated by TCRdb to between 2015 and 2016). Libraries were prepared through PCR. Sequencing was performed on an Illumina HiSeq 2500. To normalize quantification of the TCRbeta repertoire, the TCR libraries were built with molecular barcoding that relied on unique molecular identifiers. TCRdb reprocessed the public reads (quality trimming at Q25 with fastp, clone calling with MiXCR) and kept in-frame beta chains. A single entry per CDR3 protein holds the most common genes and DNA from its merged rows. This sample is represented by about 360,000 distinct CDR3 sequences; more than 10% of them were singletons. The leading ten clones occupy 4.3% of the sample. Material: PBMCs, obtained from the stem cell graft. Source of these receptors: a human donor who donated a stem cell graft to a child with Fanconi anemia.

The sample holds many counts of this clonotype. This chain connects TRBV4-3 to TRBJ1-4; 9 positions match TRBD1. Trimming at V came to 2 bases and at J to 8 bases, leaving 6 bases not matched to a gene. This CDR3 has 15 residues. Germline V gene data show CDR1 as LGHNA and CDR2 as YSLEER. The CDR3 coding sequence is TGCGCCAGCAGCCAATCGGGACAGGGAATCGAAAAACTGTTTTTT. This codes for CASSQSGQGIEKLFF.

A word on this clonotype: A read error may account for a junction end that differs from germline. V is TRBV7-2 and J is TRBJ2-4; 7 nucleotides align to TRBD2. The CDR3 extends over 16 amino acids. Germline CDR1 is SGHTA and CDR2 is FQGNSA. The CDR3 nucleotides are TGTGCCAGCATCCAGCAGGGAGGGATAGCCAAAAACATTCAGTATTTC. Encoded protein: CASIQQGGIAKNIQYF.

In DNA, the CDR3 is TGTGCCAGCAGTTTATCATCCGGGACAGTTACTGGGGCCAACGTCCTGACTTTC. Translating gives CASSLSSGTVTGANVLTF. This chain links TRBV27 with TRBJ2-6; 7 bases align to TRBD1. Germline CDR1 and CDR2: MNHEY and SMNVEV (reference sequence). CDR3 length equals 18 residues. Unmatched junction bases numbered 7, after V lost 0 bases and J lost 2 bases.

A few counts support this clonotype. The CDR3 sequence: CSVEMLDSEAFF. The CDR3 region has the DNA TGCAGCGTTGAAATGCTGGACAGTGAAGCTTTCTTT. V and J are TRBV29-1 and TRBJ1-1, with D perhaps TRBD1 (6 bases). Trimming stripped 2 bases from V and 7 bases from J, with 11 bases between. Germline values: CDR1 SQVTM, CDR2 ANQGSEA. CDR3 length equals 12 residues.

The chain employs TRBV20-1 and TRBJ1-2, with 7 bases matching TRBD1. V was clipped by 6 bases and J by 2 bases; unmatched bases: 15. This CDR3 contains 16 residues. Germline V gene sequence: CDR1 DFQATT, CDR2 SNEGSKA (reference sequence). CDR3 in amino acids: CSARGGADRSNYGYTF. The CDR3 DNA sequence: TGCAGTGCCAGGGGAGGAGCGGACAGGTCGAACTATGGCTACACCTTC.

This clonotype was seen many times. The rearrangement uses TRBV20-1 and TRBJ1-6; the D is unclear. Germline V lookup: CDR1 DFQATT, CDR2 SNEGSKA (reference sequence). This CDR3 is built from 17 residues. V gave up 1 base and J gave up 6 bases, with 19 bases separating them. The CDR3 spells CSARGGGVAASNSPLHF. The CDR3 DNA follows: TGCAGTGCTAGAGGCGGTGGGGTGGCAGCTTCTAATTCACCCCTCCACTTT.

This clonotype has only a few counts. This chain connects TRBV3-1 to TRBJ2-3; 7 positions match TRBD1. Germline lookup yields CDR1 LGHDT and CDR2 YNNKEL (reference sequence). The CDR3 has 14 amino acids. Unmatched junction bases numbered 10, after V lost 4 bases and J lost 9 bases. CDR3 sequence reads: CASSLTGYSETQYF. The CDR3 DNA is TGTGCCAGCAGCCTGACAGGGTATAGCGAGACGCAGTATTTT.

This chain links TRBV7-6 with TRBJ2-1, with TRBD1 matching over 8 bases. The CDR3 runs to 17 residues. V gave up 4 bases and J gave up 6 bases; unmatched junction bases: 14. In germline, CDR1 is SGHVS, CDR2 FNYEAQ. The CDR3 here is CASSSVVRQGPVNEQFF. DNA for the CDR3: TGTGCCAGCAGCTCCGTCGTAAGACAGGGGCCTGTCAATGAGCAGTTCTTC. The full variable domain, in which reference TRBV7-6 and TRBJ2-1 provide the parts outside the CDR3, is GAGVSQSPRYKVTKRGQDVALRCDPISGHVSLYWYRQALGQGPEFLTYFNYEAQQDKSGLPNDRFSAERPEGSISTLTIQRTEQRDSAMYRCASSSVVRQGPVNEQFFGPGTRLTVL.

The chain uses TRBV19 and TRBJ2-5; the D is unclear. This CDR3 has 14 residues. Germline CDR1 and CDR2: LNHDA and SQIVND (reference sequence). Deletions cut 5 bases from V and 0 bases from J, with 10 bases between. CDR3 residues: CASSFLGDQETQYF. The CDR3 nucleotides read TGTGCCAGTAGTTTTCTGGGTGACCAAGAGACCCAGTACTTC. The variable domain in full, completed from reference TRBV19 and TRBJ2-5, reads DGGITQSPKYLFRKEGQNVTLSCEQNLNHDAMYWYRQDPGQGLRLIYYSQIVNDFQKGDIAEGYSVSREKKESFPLTVTSAQKNPTAFYLCASSFLGDQETQYFGPGTRLLVL.

CDR3 protein: CASSLDLRGSTYEQYF. CDR3 coding DNA: TGTGCCAGCAGCCTAGACCTCCGGGGGTCGACCTACGAGCAGTACTTC. The chain employs TRBV27 and TRBJ2-7; D is possibly TRBD2 (6 bases). This CDR3 has 16 residues. Germline V gene sequence: CDR1 MNHEY, CDR2 SMNVEV (reference sequence). V shed 6 bases and J shed 2 bases, with 20 bases lying between them.

There are a few counts of this clonotype. The genes are TRBV7-9 and TRBJ2-2, with unresolved D. CDR3 length equals 16 residues. V was trimmed by 5 bases and J by 0 bases, leaving 13 bases between them. The germline gives CDR1 SEHNR, CDR2 FQNEAQ (reference sequence). As DNA, the CDR3 is TGTGCCAGCAGCCCCCGGAGTTCCGCGAACACCGGGGAGCTGTTTTTT. The encoded protein is CASSPRSSANTGELFF.

The table lists this clonotype with many counts. The chain combines TRBV27 with TRBJ2-3; TRBD1 aligns across 8 bases. Germline V gene data show CDR1 as MNHEY and CDR2 as SMNVEV (reference sequence). The CDR3 is 15 residues long. Unmatched junction bases numbered 9, after V lost 6 bases and J lost 4 bases. This chain's CDR3 is CASSPGQGLSDTQYF. The CDR3 DNA is TGTGCCAGCAGCCCCGGACAGGGTCTTTCAGATACGCAGTATTTT.

In its sample, this clonotype was seen many times. This chain connects TRBV4-2 to TRBJ1-1; TRBD1 might be the D (5 bases). The CDR3 spans 15 residues. The V and J ends lost 4 bases and 4 bases respectively, with 16 bases between them. Germline lookup yields CDR1 LGHNA and CDR2 YNFKEQ. The DNA for the CDR3 is TGTGCCAGCAGCCTCCTGGGGGGTTCCGGCACTGAAGCTTTCTTT. Residues: CASSLLGGSGTEAFF.

There are a few counts of this clonotype. CDR3 residues: CASSQEDSSGNTIYF. The CDR3, as DNA: TGTGCCAGCAGCCAAGAGGACAGCTCTGGAAACACCATATATTTT. The rearrangement uses TRBV4-2 and TRBJ1-3, with D tentatively TRBD1 (6 bases). The germline V and J ends were trimmed by 0 bases and 0 bases, with 6 bases remaining between them. CDR1 LGHNA and CDR2 YNFKEQ come from the germline V gene. This CDR3 comprises 15 residues.

This clonotype was seen repeatedly, ten times or more. This chain joins TRBV29-1 and TRBJ2-5; D remains unclear. V lost 3 bases, J lost 5 bases, and 7 bases lay in between. Germline CDR1 and CDR2: SQVTM and ANQGSEA. The CDR3 covers 11 residues. The CDR3 here is CSVDREETQYF. The CDR3 nucleotides are TGCAGCGTTGATAGAGAGGAGACCCAGTACTTC. Variable domain in full (rest from reference TRBV29-1 and TRBJ2-5): SAVISQKPSRDICQRGTSLTIQCQVDSQVTMMFWYRQQPGQSLTLIATANQGSEATYESGFVIDKFPISRPNLTFSTLTVSNMSPEDSSIYLCSVDREETQYFGPGTRLLVL.

This clonotype appeared many times. The V gene is TRBV7-8, the J gene TRBJ2-3; TRBD2 agrees at 8 bases. Germline trimming cut 10 bases from V and 1 base from J; bases unmatched to any gene: 16. CDR1 is SGHVS and CDR2 is FQNEAQ in the germline V gene. The CDR3 sequence is 17 residues long. This chain's CDR3 is CATFKLSGGLGTDTQYF. CDR3 sequence (DNA): TGTGCCACCTTCAAACTATCGGGGGGGCTAGGCACAGATACGCAGTATTTT.